This TCR beta chain was observed in a study of identical twins. TCRdb called the 5' RACE reads again in MiXCR, with one record for every CDR3 protein. The sample includes a few hundred thousand distinct CDR3 sequences, 9% to 10% seen only once; the top ten take around 3.1%. Germline V gene sequence: CDR1 MNHEY, CDR2 SVGAGI. V trimming: 6 bases; J trimming: 6 bases; junction bases outside the gene matches: 13. The CDR3 is made up of 15 amino acids. The same data also went into a second study, on yellow fever vaccine responses in identical twins.

The rearrangement uses TRBV6-5 and TRBJ2-7; 8 positions match TRBD2. Sequences were obtained from PBMCs. This sequence originates from a woman in her late teens or twenties in good health. The DNA for the CDR3 is TGTGCCAGCAGGCTTGGGGGCGGGAGGATCGGCGAGCAGTACTTC. Translation: CASRLGGGRIGEQYF.